The 7 T cell receptor beta chains below were found in one sample sequenced in a study of T-cell reconstitution after alpha-beta-depleted transplantation in children. Unique molecular identifiers tagged the TCRbeta library. In TCRdb, the PCR reads were re-called with MiXCR into one record per CDR3 protein. This sample yields under 75,000 distinct CDR3 sequences, of which approximately 10% are seen a single time; less than 15% belongs to the top ten. Sequenced material: PBMCs, taken before TCRalphabeta/CD19-depleted stem cell transplant. Receptor source: a boy between 10 and 17 years old with acute myeloid leukemia, due to receive a stem cell transplant.

This clonotype was recorded many times. The chain combines TRBV5-1 with TRBJ1-4; D unresolved. With 0 bases removed from V and 3 bases from J, the gap between germline ends came to 6 bases. The CDR3 is 14 residues long. CDR1 and CDR2 (germline): SGHRS, YFSETQ. CDR3 in amino acids: CASSLGAANEKLFF. CDR3 nucleotide sequence: TGCGCCAGCAGCTTGGGGGCCGCTAATGAAAAACTGTTTTTT.

The sample holds many counts of this clonotype. This rearrangement joins TRBV7-3 to TRBJ2-1; 12 nucleotides line up with TRBD2. This CDR3 comprises 15 residues. V was pared by 2 bases and J by 5 bases, with 1 base of the junction left unmatched. The germline V gene has CDR1 SGHTA and CDR2 FQGTGA. CDR3: CASSLGLAGNNEQFF. For the CDR3, the DNA is TGTGCCAGCAGCTTAGGACTAGCGGGGAACAATGAGCAGTTCTTC.

In its sample, this clonotype was seen many times. This chain uses TRBV6-4 with TRBJ2-3; perhaps TRBD2 as D (7 bases). CDR3 length equals 15 residues. In germline, CDR1 is MRHNA, CDR2 SNTAGT. V lost 2 bases, J lost 2 bases, and 11 bases lay in between. In DNA, the CDR3 is TGTGCCAGCAGTGACCGGGGGGCCCTCACAGATACGCAGTATTTT. Amino acid sequence: CASSDRGALTDTQYF.

This clonotype occurred many times. CDR3 amino acids: CASSSYQGNSYEQYF. CDR3 DNA: TGCGCCAGCAGCTCTTATCAGGGAAACTCCTACGAGCAGTACTTC. V and J are TRBV5-1 and TRBJ2-7, with D possibly TRBD1 on 5 matching bases. Germline loops: CDR1 SGHRS, CDR2 YFSETQ. V lost 3 bases to trimming and J lost 0 bases, with 13 bases between them. This CDR3 is built from 15 residues.

The chain uses TRBV7-3 and TRBJ2-7; possible D gene TRBD1, 6 bases. The CDR3 runs to 13 residues. V was shortened by 2 bases and J by 6 bases, with 11 bases between the two germline ends. Germline CDR1 and CDR2: SGHTA and FQGTGA. The CDR3 DNA follows: TGTGCCAGCAGCTTACAACCAGGGGCCGAGCAGTACTTC. Translating it yields CASSLQPGAEQYF.

The sample holds many counts of this clonotype. The rearrangement uses TRBV5-1 and TRBJ1-5; 7 bases match TRBD1. Germline V gene data show CDR1 as SGHRS and CDR2 as YFSETQ. CDR3 size: 15 residues. The J segment lost 9 bases and the V segment lost 4 bases, leaving 13 bases of the junction unmatched. DNA for the CDR3: TGCGCCAGCAGCCCGTACACAGGGGCCCAGAGGCCCCAGCATTTT. Its translation: CASSPYTGAQRPQHF.

This clonotype has at least ten counts. The gene calls are TRBV7-9 and TRBJ2-1, with a possible D match to TRBD2 (6 bases). Looked up from germline, CDR1 is SEHNR and CDR2 is FQNEAQ (reference sequence). This CDR3 has 15 residues. Trimming removed 6 bases from V and 2 bases from J, with 14 bases in between. The CDR3 loop reads CASRKGLPAYNEQFF. CDR3 DNA sequence: TGTGCCAGCAGAAAGGGACTTCCAGCCTACAATGAGCAGTTCTTC.